The T cell receptor beta chain under discussion was sequenced for a study of cytomegalovirus exposure and HLA in healthy donors. Overall study results and limits: A later analysis linked a missense DCLRE1C variant to TCR beta V- and J-gene trimming. Overall, approximately 150 TCR beta chains were annotated as cytomegalovirus-associated.

Primers included in the PCR were 60 Vbeta and 13 Jbeta primers. The repertoire was sequenced with immunoSEQ multiplex PCR; TCRdb's copy has only in-frame clones and lacks some. The sample gives nearly 110,000 clones, roughly 72% of which show up once; 7.8% is in the top ten. Each donor's status was that of a healthy bone marrow donor. Though probably carrying unrecorded immune exposures, donors were nominally healthy at sampling. This clone came up once. Antigen specificity is unknown. The TCR comes from a man aged 30-40 years in good health and CMV-seronegative. Sequenced input: PBMCs.

The CDR3 DNA reads TGTGCCAGCAGTAGCGGCAGTCCTGGAAACACCATATATTTT. Residues: CASSSGSPGNTIYF. The chain couples TRBV6-6 to TRBJ1-3; unclear D gene. The V end was cut by 5 bases, the J end by 2 bases, with 10 bases between. The germline V gene has CDR1 MNHNY and CDR2 SVGAGI (reference sequence). This CDR3 contains 14 residues.